Listed here are 21 T cell receptor beta chains from one sample, sequenced in a study of T cell responses to AZD1222 COVID-19 vaccine. TCRdb keeps only in-frame clones here, not all; method: immunoSEQ multiplex PCR. The sample has around 130,000 clones, just under 95% seen once. The sample here was peripheral blood, taken 28 days after the second AZD1222 dose. Receptor source: an adult who received the AZD1222 COVID-19 vaccine.

The chain joins TRBV14 to TRBJ1-4, with D possibly being TRBD1 (5 bases). Germline lookup yields CDR1 SGHDN and CDR2 FVKESK. The CDR3 runs 17 residues. Trimming stripped 4 bases from V and 4 bases from J, with 19 bases between. The CDR3 DNA sequence: TGTGCCAGCAGCCGACGGGACGGCCGGTTTATTAATGAAAAACTGTTTTTT. Amino acid sequence: CASSRRDGRFINEKLFF.

The chain uses TRBV5-5 and TRBJ2-2; D may correspond to TRBD1 or TRBD2 (5 bases each). Germline CDR1 is SGHKS and CDR2 is YYEKEE (reference sequence). The CDR3 totals 14 residues. V lost 4 bases and J 5 bases, leaving 12 bases between the germline ends. CDR3 nucleotides: TGTGCCAGCAGCGATTGGGACCTTACCGGGGAGCTGTTTTTT. Its translation: CASSDWDLTGELFF. The complete variable domain, with remaining parts taken from reference TRBV5-5 and TRBJ2-2, reads DAGVTQSPTHLIKTRGQQVTLRCSPISGHKSVSWYQQVLGQGPQFIFQYYEKEERGRGNFPDRFSARQFPNYSSELNVNALLLGDSALYLCASSDWDLTGELFFGEGSRLTVL.

J is TRBJ1-1 and V is TRBV28; weak D call: TRBD1 (6 bases). The CDR3 spans 13 residues. V lost 10 bases, J lost 3 bases, and 15 bases lay in between. Germline V gene lookup returns CDR1 MDHEN and CDR2 SYDVKM. In DNA form, the CDR3 reads TGTGCCATCTCGGGACACCATTACACTGAAGCTTTCTTT. Its translation is CAISGHHYTEAFF.

The chain is built from TRBV6-1 and TRBJ1-2; a weak D match, TRBD1 (5 bases). The CDR3 extends over 13 amino acids. The germline CDR1 and CDR2 sequences are MNHNS and SASEGT. The germline V and J ends were trimmed by 6 bases and 3 bases, with 11 bases remaining between them. The CDR3 nucleotides read TGTGCCAGCAGGTCCAGGGACCACTATGGCTACACCTTC. Translation gives CASRSRDHYGYTF.

The rearrangement uses TRBV18 and TRBJ2-3; 7 nucleotides match TRBD1. J lost 0 bases, V lost 10 bases, and 7 bases had no gene match. CDR1 and CDR2 (germline): KGHSH, LQKENI. The CDR3 is 14 residues long. The CDR3 DNA reads TGTGCCATGAAAGGGGGCCAAAGCACAGATACGCAGTATTTT. It yields the protein CAMKGGQSTDTQYF. Supplemented by reference TRBV18 and TRBJ2-3, the full variable domain reads NAGVMQNPRHLVRRRGQEARLRCSPMKGHSHVYWYRQLPEEGLKFMVYLQKENIIDESGMPKERFSAEFPKEGPSILRIQQVVRGDSAAYFCAMKGGQSTDTQYFGPGTRLTVL.

The J gene is TRBJ1-6, the V gene TRBV30; tentative D call: TRBD1 (6 bases). With 3 bases removed from V and 0 bases from J, the gap between germline ends came to 27 bases. The CDR3 is 21 amino acids. The germline V gene has CDR1 GTSNPN and CDR2 SVGIG (reference sequence). CDR3 sequence reads: CAWSPMEGHIGESSYNSPLHF. The CDR3 DNA sequence: TGTGCCTGGAGCCCCATGGAGGGACATATCGGGGAAAGCTCCTATAATTCACCCCTCCACTTT.

This chain links TRBV18 with TRBJ2-5; weak D call: TRBD1 (6 bases). V was shortened by 3 bases and J by 4 bases, with 12 bases between the two germline ends. Germline CDR1 is KGHSH and CDR2 is LQKENI. The CDR3 is made up of 14 amino acids. CDR3 sequence: CASSPQGIAETQYF. CDR3 nucleotides: TGTGCCAGCTCACCGCAGGGGATAGCAGAGACCCAGTACTTC.

The chain links TRBV11-1 to TRBJ2-2; D gene unclear. With 0 bases removed from V and 6 bases from J, the gap between germline ends came to 5 bases. The CDR3 covers 13 residues. Germline lookup yields CDR1 SGHAT and CDR2 FQDESV (reference sequence). Written as DNA, the CDR3 is TGTGCCAGCAGCTTAGCTGTTGCCGGGGAGCTGTTTTTT. This sequence encodes CASSLAVAGELFF.

The chain's CDR3 is CASSVAPSGRNEQFF. In DNA, the CDR3 is TGTGCCAGCAGCGTAGCGCCTAGCGGTCGTAATGAGCAGTTCTTC. The chain has TRBV9 and TRBJ2-1, with TRBD2 matching 7 bases. Trimming cost V 0 bases and J 7 bases; bases outside gene matches: 7. This CDR3 comprises 15 residues. Germline CDR1 reads SGDLS; CDR2 reads YYNGEE.

The CDR3 DNA sequence: TGCGCCAGCAGCCAACAGGGGATCGGGTTCACCGGGGAGCTGTTTTTT. It encodes CASSQQGIGFTGELFF. The J gene is TRBJ2-2, the V gene TRBV4-3, with D possibly TRBD1 on 6 matching bases. The germline V gene encodes CDR1 LGHNA and CDR2 YSLEER. The CDR3 length is 16 residues. V shed 2 bases and J shed 4 bases, with 14 bases lying between them.

The V and J genes are TRBV2 and TRBJ1-5, with a tentative D call TRBD1 (6 bases). Germline V gene data show CDR1 as SNHLY and CDR2 as FYNNEI. The V and J ends lost 9 bases and 3 bases respectively, with 12 bases between them. This CDR3 is 13 amino acids long. In DNA form, the CDR3 reads TGTGCCAGTTCGGACAGTACCAATCAGCCCCAGCATTTT. It yields the protein CASSDSTNQPQHF.

DNA of the CDR3: TGTGCCAGTAGCCCGGGACAGGGGGCGCGGGGTGAGCAGTTCTTC. It yields the protein CASSPGQGARGEQFF. This chain connects TRBV19 to TRBJ2-1; 12 bases are shared with TRBD1. CDR3 length: 15 amino acids. Germline V gives CDR1 LNHDA, CDR2 SQIVND (reference sequence). Trimming took 6 bases from V and 9 from J; bases not matched to a gene: 9.

The V call is TRBV19, the J call TRBJ2-7; weak D call: TRBD1 (6 bases). The CDR3 has 15 residues. The V gene lost 2 bases and the J gene lost 3 bases, with 14 bases spanning the gap. Germline-derived CDR1 and CDR2 are LNHDA and SQIVND (reference sequence). CDR3 residues: CASSIRLDSYYEQYF. The CDR3 region has the DNA TGTGCCAGTAGTATACGACTGGACAGTTACTACGAGCAGTACTTC.

The chain links TRBV18 to TRBJ2-2; 7 bases match TRBD1. The CDR3 covers 18 residues. The J segment lost 6 bases and the V segment lost 1 base, leaving 14 bases of the junction unmatched. Germline values: CDR1 KGHSH, CDR2 LQKENI. CDR3 bases: TGTGCCAGCTCACCACAGGACAGGTTGTCGCAGGCGGCCGGGGAGCTGTTTTTT. It translates to CASSPQDRLSQAAGELFF.

The sample holds one count of this clone. The CDR3 sequence is CASSLTGGRFNEKLFF. The CDR3 DNA is TGCGCCAGCAGCTTGACAGGGGGCCGCTTTAATGAAAAACTGTTTTTT. The chain employs TRBV5-1 and TRBJ1-4; 9 bases line up with TRBD1. Germline loops: CDR1 SGHRS, CDR2 YFSETQ. V gave up 1 base and J gave up 4 bases; unmatched junction bases: 5. The CDR3 loop spans 16 amino acids.

V is TRBV9 and J is TRBJ2-2, with TRBD1 identical over 7 bases. After removal of 1 base from V and 4 bases from J, the junction contained 7 bases not matched to a gene. The CDR3 is made up of 16 amino acids. The germline CDR1 and CDR2 sequences are SGDLS and YYNGEE. Here the CDR3 reads CASSVPRQGGTGELFF. CDR3 DNA: TGTGCCAGCAGCGTACCGAGACAGGGTGGCACCGGGGAGCTGTTTTTT.

The chain combines TRBV28 with TRBJ1-4; D not resolved. This CDR3 spans 10 amino acids. Germline-derived CDR1 and CDR2 are MDHEN and SYDVKM. Trimming stripped 5 bases from V and 8 bases from J, with 3 bases between. The CDR3 here is CASSREKLFF. CDR3 nucleotides: TGTGCCAGCAGTCGAGAAAAACTGTTTTTT.

V is TRBV18 and J is TRBJ1-1; D might be TRBD1 (5 bases). V lost 3 bases and J lost 5, with 13 bases in between. CDR3 length: 14 amino acids. CDR1 and CDR2 (germline): KGHSH, LQKENI. CDR3 nucleotides: TGTGCCAGCTCACCGGGGCAGGGTTGGACTGAAGCTTTCTTT. Protein sequence: CASSPGQGWTEAFF.

The chain is built from TRBV12-5 and TRBJ1-4; D is unclear. Germline V gives CDR1 LGHNT, CDR2 FRNRAP. Between the trimmed V and J ends, which lost 2 bases and 2 bases, there was a span of 9 bases. CDR3 length: 15 residues. CDR3 sequence (DNA): TGTGCTAGTGGTTTGACGGGTTATACTAATGAAAAACTGTTTTTT. Its protein product is CASGLTGYTNEKLFF.

The chain combines TRBV30 with TRBJ2-3; the D gene is possibly TRBD2 (6 bases). Germline CDR1 and CDR2: GTSNPN and SVGIG (reference sequence). The CDR3 is 15 amino acids. Trimming removed 4 bases at V and 3 bases at J, with 17 bases between. The CDR3 region has the DNA TGTGCCTGGACCCGGAGCTTGGAGGGAACAGATACGCAGTATTTT. Translation gives CAWTRSLEGTDTQYF.

V and J are TRBV11-2 and TRBJ2-7; maybe TRBD2 (5 bases). The V end was cut by 2 bases, the J end by 5 bases, with 13 bases between. Germline CDR1 SGHAT, CDR2 FQNNGV. The CDR3 contains 14 residues. This chain's CDR3 is CASSLSGKRDEQYF. The DNA for the CDR3 is TGTGCCAGCAGCTTATCGGGGAAAAGGGACGAGCAGTACTTC.